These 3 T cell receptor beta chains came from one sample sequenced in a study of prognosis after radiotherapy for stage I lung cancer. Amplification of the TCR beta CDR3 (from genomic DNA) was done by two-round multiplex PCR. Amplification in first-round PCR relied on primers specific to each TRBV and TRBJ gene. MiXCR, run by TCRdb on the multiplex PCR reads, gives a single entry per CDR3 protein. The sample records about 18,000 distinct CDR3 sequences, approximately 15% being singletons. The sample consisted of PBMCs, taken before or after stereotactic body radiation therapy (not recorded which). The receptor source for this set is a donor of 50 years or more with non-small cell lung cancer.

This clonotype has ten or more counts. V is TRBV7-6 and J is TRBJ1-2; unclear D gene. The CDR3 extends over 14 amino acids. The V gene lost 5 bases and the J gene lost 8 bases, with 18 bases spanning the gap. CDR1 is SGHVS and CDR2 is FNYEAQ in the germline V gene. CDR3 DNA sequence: TGTGCCAGCAGCCCCGGACCGCGGACCGGGGGCTACACCTTC. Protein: CASSPGPRTGGYTF.

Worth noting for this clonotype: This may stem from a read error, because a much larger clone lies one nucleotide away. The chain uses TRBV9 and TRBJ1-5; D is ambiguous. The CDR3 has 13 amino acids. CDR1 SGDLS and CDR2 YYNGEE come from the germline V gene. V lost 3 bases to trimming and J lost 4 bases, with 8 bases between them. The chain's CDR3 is CASSAKVNQPQHF. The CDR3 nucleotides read TGTGCCAGCAGCGCCAAAGTGAATCAGCCCCAGCATTTT. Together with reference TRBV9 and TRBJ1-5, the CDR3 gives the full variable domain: DSGVTQTPKHLITATGQRVTLRCSPRSGDLSVYWYQQSLDQGLQFLIQYYNGEERAKGNILERFSAQQFPDLHSELNLSSLELGDSALYFCASSAKVNQPQHFGDGTRLSIL.

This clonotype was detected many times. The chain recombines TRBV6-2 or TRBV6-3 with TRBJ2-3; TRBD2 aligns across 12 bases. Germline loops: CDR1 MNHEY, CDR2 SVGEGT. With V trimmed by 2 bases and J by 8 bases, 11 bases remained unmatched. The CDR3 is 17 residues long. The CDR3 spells CASSYLAGGPSEGTQYF. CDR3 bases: TGTGCCAGCAGTTACCTAGCGGGAGGGCCTTCGGAGGGTACGCAGTATTTT.